This note documents a single TCR beta chain sequence. There are 13 residues in the CDR3. CDR1 is MDHEN and CDR2 is SYDVKM in the germline V gene. V gave up 10 bases and J gave up 4 bases; unmatched junction bases: 6. The data belong to a study of shared clonotypes between healthy human individuals. At the level of the study: Each donor's CD8 memory used one plate, CD8 naive two, each CD4 subset three.

Sequenced by immunoSEQ multiplex PCR; TCRdb stores in-frame clones only, minus some. The table shows more than 900,000 clones, with around 78% occurring only once. Both subsets, CD45RA+ naive and CD45RA-negative memory, were split from the CD4+ cells. This sequence joins TRBV28 and TRBJ2-2; 7 positions match TRBD1. The TCR originated in a man aged 18 to 30 in good health. Some clones in this sample may be carry-over from other donors' samples. Source material: memory CD4+ T cells from PBMCs. Subset here: CD45RA-negative fraction. The CDR3 loop is CATTGVGTGELFF. The CDR3 DNA sequence: TGTGCCACAACAGGGGTTGGCACCGGGGAGCTGTTTTTT.